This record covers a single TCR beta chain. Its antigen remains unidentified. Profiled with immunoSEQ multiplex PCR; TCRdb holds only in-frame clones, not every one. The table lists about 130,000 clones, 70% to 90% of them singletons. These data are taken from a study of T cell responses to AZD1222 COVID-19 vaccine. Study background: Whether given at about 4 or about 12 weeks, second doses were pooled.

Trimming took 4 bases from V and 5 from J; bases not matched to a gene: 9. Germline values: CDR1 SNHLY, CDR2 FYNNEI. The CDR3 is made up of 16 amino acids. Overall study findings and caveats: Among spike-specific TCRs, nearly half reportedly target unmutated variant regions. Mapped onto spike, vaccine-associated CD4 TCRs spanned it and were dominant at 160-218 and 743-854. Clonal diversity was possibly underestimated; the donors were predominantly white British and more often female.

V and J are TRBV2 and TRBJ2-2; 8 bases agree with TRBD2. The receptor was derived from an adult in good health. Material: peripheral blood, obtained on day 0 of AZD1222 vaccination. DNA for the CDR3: TGTGCCAGCAGTGCTATCCCGACTAGCGCAACCGGGGAGCTGTTTTTT. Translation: CASSAIPTSATGELFF.